The 24 T cell receptor beta chains given below trace back to one sample, sequenced in a study of identical twins. TCRdb re-called the 5' RACE reads with MiXCR, one entry per CDR3 protein. The sample contains about 470,000 distinct CDR3 sequences, approximately 24% of which appear only once. These data were also reused for a study on T cells expressing NK-cell markers.

Specimen: CD4+ T cells sorted from blood. The receptor source for this set is a woman under 30 in good health.

The chain recombines TRBV10-3 with TRBJ2-2; D perhaps matches TRBD2 (5 bases). There are 15 residues in the CDR3. V was clipped by 0 bases and J by 5 bases, with 10 bases between them. CDR1 ENHRY and CDR2 SYGVKD come from the germline V gene. As DNA, the CDR3 is TGTGCCATCAGTGAGTCCCGGACTGTTACCGGGGAGCTGTTTTTT. Translating gives CAISESRTVTGELFF.

Notes on this clonotype: Germline and junction disagree at one end, which may indicate a read error. The J gene is TRBJ1-2, the V gene TRBV11-2; D is possibly TRBD1 (5 bases). The CDR3 loop spans 12 amino acids. Germline V gene sequence: CDR1 SGHAT, CDR2 FQNNGV. The CDR3 nucleotides read TGTGCCAGCAGAGGGACTGACTATGGCTACGCCTTC. Translated: CASRGTDYGYAF.

This clonotype was seen more than once but under ten times. The chain links TRBV9 to TRBJ2-3; TRBD2 matches at 9 bases. The CDR3 runs to 16 residues. Germline loops: CDR1 SGDLS, CDR2 YYNGEE. The J segment lost 2 bases and the V segment lost 4 bases, leaving 8 bases of the junction unmatched. CDR3 in amino acids: CASSLSSGIYTDTQYF. The CDR3 DNA reads as TGTGCCAGCAGCCTGTCTAGCGGGATTTACACAGATACGCAGTATTTT.

This clonotype was recorded many times. The CDR3 protein is CASSGGSSYNEQFF. The DNA for the CDR3 is TGCGCCAGCAGCGGGGGGAGCTCCTACAATGAGCAGTTCTTC. This sequence joins TRBV5-1 and TRBJ2-1; possibly TRBD2 for D (6 bases). The ends were cut back, 4 bases at V and 0 bases at J, with 8 bases in the middle. The CDR3 contains 14 residues. CDR1 is SGHRS, CDR2 YFSETQ, per germline.

V and J are TRBV12-3 or TRBV12-4 and TRBJ2-7; D uncertain. Trimming removed 1 base at V and 3 bases at J, with 13 bases between. The CDR3 length is 15 residues. DNA for the CDR3: TGTGCCAGCAGTTTAGTGTGGGGTAGTGGCTACGAGCAGTACTTC. Its translation: CASSLVWGSGYEQYF.

V gene TRBV29-1 combines with J gene TRBJ2-3; D is undetermined. The germline V gene has CDR1 SQVTM and CDR2 ANQGSEA. The V and J ends lost 4 bases and 3 bases respectively, with 11 bases between them. The CDR3 is 13 amino acids. DNA of the CDR3: TGCAGCGTTGTCTCCCCCAATACAGATACGCAGTATTTT. Its translation: CSVVSPNTDTQYF.

V usage is TRBV18 and J usage is TRBJ1-1, with D unresolved. Germline CDR1 reads KGHSH; CDR2 reads LQKENI. V lost 3 bases, J lost 4 bases, and 3 bases lay in between. The CDR3 runs to 11 residues. CDR3 loop: CASSPPTEAFF. CDR3 sequence (DNA): TGTGCCAGCTCACCTCCCACTGAAGCTTTCTTT.

This chain uses TRBV7-2 with TRBJ2-5, with D tentatively TRBD1 (5 bases). Trimming removed 5 bases from V and 4 bases from J, with 14 bases in between. CDR3 length: 14 residues. Germline loops: CDR1 SGHTA, CDR2 FQGNSA. As DNA, the CDR3 is TGTGCCAGCAGCCCAGGGTGGGGTGGAGAGACCCAGTACTTC. This sequence encodes CASSPGWGGETQYF.

This clonotype was detected a few times. V usage is TRBV9 and J usage is TRBJ2-3; TRBD2 aligns across 10 bases. Per germline, CDR1 SGDLS and CDR2 YYNGEE. The CDR3 runs 15 residues. Trimming took 0 bases from V and 9 from J; bases not matched to a gene: 7. The CDR3 loop reads CASSVESSGSLTQYF. The CDR3 DNA is TGTGCCAGCAGCGTAGAGTCTAGCGGGAGTCTAACGCAGTATTTT.

The gene calls are TRBV29-1 and TRBJ2-7, with D perhaps TRBD1 (5 bases). The length of the CDR3 is 14 residues. Germline CDR1 reads SQVTM; CDR2 reads ANQGSEA. V lost 4 bases and J 7 bases, leaving 20 bases between the germline ends. The CDR3 sequence: CSVVIGAHKLEQYF. The CDR3 DNA is TGCAGCGTTGTTATAGGGGCTCATAAGTTAGAGCAGTACTTC.

Only a few counts were recorded for this clonotype. V gene TRBV20-1 combines with J gene TRBJ1-1; 7 nucleotides align to TRBD1. In germline, CDR1 is DFQATT, CDR2 SNEGSKA (reference sequence). The CDR3 is 14 residues long. The V and J ends lost 3 bases and 0 bases, in that order; junction bases with no gene match: 4. CDR3 amino acids: CSASGGTVNTEAFF. CDR3 sequence (DNA): TGCAGTGCTAGTGGAGGGACAGTGAACACTGAAGCTTTCTTT.

This clonotype was seen only a few times. The chain links TRBV30 to TRBJ2-1; D is unclear. The V end lost 2 bases, the J end lost 3 bases, and 8 bases lay between the germline ends. Germline-derived CDR1 and CDR2 are GTSNPN and SVGIG (reference sequence). The CDR3 is made up of 13 amino acids. The CDR3 bases are TGTGCCTGGAGTCTGACTTACTACAATGAGCAGTTCTTC. It yields the protein CAWSLTYYNEQFF.

This clonotype was seen repeatedly, ten times or more. The chain links TRBV6-2 or TRBV6-3 to TRBJ2-3, with unresolved D. CDR1 and CDR2 (germline): MNHEY, SVGEGT. Trimming left V 0 bases short and J 2 bases short, with 12 bases between. This CDR3 has 16 amino acids. The DNA for the CDR3 is TGTGCCAGCAGTTACTCGACGTTCCAAATCACAGATACGCAGTATTTT. It encodes CASSYSTFQITDTQYF.

This chain links TRBV23-1 with TRBJ2-1, with D perhaps TRBD1 (5 bases). TRBV23-1 is an open reading frame whose function is uncertain. V was cut by 0 bases and J by 2 bases, with 20 bases left in between. The CDR3 has 19 residues. CDR3 residues: CASSQSFPRVRRTYNEQFF. CDR3 in DNA: TGCGCCAGCAGTCAATCGTTCCCCAGGGTTCGTCGTACCTACAATGAGCAGTTCTTC.

V is TRBV18 and J is TRBJ2-7; 8 bases fit TRBD2. The CDR3 loop spans 15 amino acids. Germline V CDR1 and CDR2: KGHSH, LQKENI. V lost 4 bases, J lost 2 bases, and 7 bases stayed unmatched. This chain's CDR3 is CASSRTIAGTYEQYF. Written as DNA, the CDR3 is TGTGCCAGCTCACGGACCATAGCGGGAACCTACGAGCAGTACTTC.

The chain couples TRBV12-3 or TRBV12-4 to TRBJ2-2; D is unclear. The CDR3 sequence is 14 residues long. Trimming pared 5 bases from V and 1 base from J, leaving 8 bases between. The CDR3 DNA reads TGTGCCAGCAGTCTGACAAGGAACACCGGGGAGCTGTTTTTT. Its protein is CASSLTRNTGELFF.

This clonotype was counted between two and nine times. The V call is TRBV10-3, the J call TRBJ2-7; TRBD2 agrees at 7 bases. J lost 0 bases, V lost 3 bases, and 2 bases had no gene match. This CDR3 contains 14 residues. Germline lookup yields CDR1 ENHRY and CDR2 SYGVKD. CDR3 loop: CAISDVAGSYEQYF. CDR3 in DNA: TGTGCCATCAGTGATGTAGCGGGCTCCTACGAGCAGTACTTC.

This clonotype has only a few counts. V is TRBV10-3 and J is TRBJ2-3; D is undetermined. Trimming cost V 10 bases and J 4 bases, with 9 bases left between them. CDR3 length: 11 residues. The germline gives CDR1 ENHRY, CDR2 SYGVKD. The CDR3 here is CATRGADTQYF. CDR3 DNA sequence: TGTGCCACCCGTGGCGCAGATACGCAGTATTTT.

Only a few counts were recorded for this clonotype. This chain uses TRBV6-5 with TRBJ1-2; unclear D gene. Germline CDR1 and CDR2: MNHEY and SVGAGI. V was trimmed by 0 bases and J by 1 base, leaving 12 bases between them. The CDR3 consists of 16 residues. In nucleotides, the CDR3 is TGTGCCAGCAGTTACTCGGGCAGGAGCGGTAACTATGGCTACACCTTC. It is translated as CASSYSGRSGNYGYTF.

The chain uses TRBV20-1 and TRBJ2-1, with 9 nucleotides matching TRBD2. Trimming removed 0 bases from V and 4 bases from J; junction bases left unmatched: 4. The CDR3 consists of 15 residues. Germline-derived CDR1 and CDR2 are DFQATT and SNEGSKA (reference sequence). The CDR3 loop reads CSARDRLAAYNEQFF. CDR3 sequence (DNA): TGCAGTGCTAGAGACCGACTAGCGGCTTACAATGAGCAGTTCTTC.

The sample holds a few counts of this clonotype. The rearrangement uses TRBV20-1 and TRBJ2-3; D ambiguous. Per germline, CDR1 DFQATT and CDR2 SNEGSKA (reference sequence). This CDR3 region has 13 residues. Trimming stripped 6 bases from V and 8 bases from J, with 18 bases between. CDR3 residues: CSATAPLLSTQYF. DNA for the CDR3: TGCAGTGCGACGGCACCGCTTTTGAGTACGCAGTATTTT.

This clonotype was observed many times. The chain employs TRBV9 and TRBJ2-2; no reliable D call. This CDR3 region has 16 residues. V dropped 3 bases and J dropped 4 bases, with 16 bases sitting between them. Looked up from germline, CDR1 is SGDLS and CDR2 is YYNGEE. CDR3 in DNA: TGTGCCAGCAGCGGCCCACCCCTTCTTGCCACCGGGGAGCTGTTTTTT. Its protein product is CASSGPPLLATGELFF.

This clonotype was counted a few times. V and J are TRBV5-5 and TRBJ1-2, with D hard to call. The germline gives CDR1 SGHKS, CDR2 YYEKEE (reference sequence). Trimming stripped 2 bases from V and 12 bases from J, with 17 bases between. The CDR3 contains 13 residues. The CDR3 DNA reads as TGTGCCAGCAGCTTACGAGCCGGAGAGTCGGACACCTTC. Its translation is CASSLRAGESDTF.

This clonotype was observed once. A read error may produce the germline difference seen at one junction end. V is TRBV5-1 and J is TRBJ1-1; D possibly corresponds to TRBD1 (5 bases). The CDR3 is 14 residues long. Germline V gene sequence: CDR1 SGHRS, CDR2 YFSETQ. CDR3 bases: TGCGCCAGCAGCTTGTTTTCAGGGCACACAGAAGCTTTCTTT. The encoded protein is CASSLFSGHTEAFF.